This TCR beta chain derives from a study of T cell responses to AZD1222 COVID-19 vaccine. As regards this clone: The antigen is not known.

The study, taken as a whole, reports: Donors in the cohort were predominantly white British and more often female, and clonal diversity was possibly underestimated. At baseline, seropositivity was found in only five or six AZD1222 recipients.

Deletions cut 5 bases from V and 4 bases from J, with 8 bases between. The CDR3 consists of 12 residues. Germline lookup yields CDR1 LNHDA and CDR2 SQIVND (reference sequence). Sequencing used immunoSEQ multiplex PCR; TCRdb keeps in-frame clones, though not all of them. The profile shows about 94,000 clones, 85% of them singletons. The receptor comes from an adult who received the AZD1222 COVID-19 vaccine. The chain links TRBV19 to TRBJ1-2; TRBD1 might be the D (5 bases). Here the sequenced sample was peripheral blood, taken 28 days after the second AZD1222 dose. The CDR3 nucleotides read TGTGCCAGTAGTCTCGACAGCTATGGCTACACCTTC. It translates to CASSLDSYGYTF.